The TCR beta chain under discussion was sequenced for a study of blood T cell repertoires in COVID-19. The assay was immunoSEQ multiplex PCR, and TCRdb's table has in-frame clones only and misses some. Of fewer than 250,000 clones detected, about 83% appear once; the ten largest clones hold over 4.5%. Germline V CDR1 and CDR2: SNHLY, FYNNEI. Germline trimming cut 8 bases from V and 1 base from J; bases unmatched to any gene: 7. The CDR3 is 14 residues long. In its sample, this clone was seen once. This clonotype was obtained from a human donor in a cohort sampled during active COVID-19. The chain employs TRBV2 and TRBJ2-5, with 7 bases fitting TRBD2. Sequenced input: peripheral blood. The chain's CDR3 is CASGPGLLQETQYF. The DNA for the CDR3 is TGTGCCAGCGGTCCGGGACTACTCCAAGAGACCCAGTACTTC.